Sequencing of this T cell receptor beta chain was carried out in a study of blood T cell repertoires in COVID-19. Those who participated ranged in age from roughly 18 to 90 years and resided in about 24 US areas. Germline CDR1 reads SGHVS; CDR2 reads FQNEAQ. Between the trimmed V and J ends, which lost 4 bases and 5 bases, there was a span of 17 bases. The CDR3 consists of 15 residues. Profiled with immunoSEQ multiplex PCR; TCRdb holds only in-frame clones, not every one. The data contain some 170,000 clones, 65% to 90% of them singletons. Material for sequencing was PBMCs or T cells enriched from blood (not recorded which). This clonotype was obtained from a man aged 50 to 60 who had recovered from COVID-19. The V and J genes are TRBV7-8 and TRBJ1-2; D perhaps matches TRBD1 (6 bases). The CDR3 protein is CASSYRMGAWYGYTF. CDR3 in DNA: TGTGCCAGCAGCTATAGAATGGGGGCTTGGTATGGCTACACCTTC.